A single T cell receptor beta chain is shown here with its context. The antigen is undetermined. The record originates from a study of shared clonotypes between healthy human individuals. The CDR3 runs to 11 residues. Germline V gene lookup returns CDR1 MDHEN and CDR2 SYDVKM. V was shortened by 5 bases and J by 10 bases, with 9 bases between the two germline ends. Each cell subset's genomic DNA was divided evenly among several immunoSEQ plates. In the study's own analysis: Filtering was not the same, since immunoSEQ gave junction-only sequences without quality scores. TCRdb keeps only in-frame clones here, not all; method: immunoSEQ multiplex PCR. V and J calls plus clone size are reproduced from that table; the DNA served to infer D and trimming. The table lists 2,500,000 or so clones, approximately 94% of them singletons. Study results and caveats: A handful of donors showed sharing of 4.5% to 6% of naive CD4 clonotypes.

The material sequenced was naive CD4+ T cells from PBMCs. Subset in this sample: CD45RA+ positively selected. The V gene is TRBV28, the J gene TRBJ2-1; D call uncertain. This clonotype was sampled from a man between 18 and 29 years old in good health. Some clones in this sample may be carry-over from other donors' samples. CDR3 sequence: CASSTRYEQFF. The CDR3 coding sequence is TGTGCCAGCAGTACGCGTTACGAGCAGTTCTTC. The full variable domain, with the rest looked up from reference TRBV28 and TRBJ2-1, is DVKVTQSSRYLVKRTGEKVFLECVQDMDHENMFWYRQDPGLGLRLIYFSYDVKMKEKGDIPEGYSVSREKKERFSLILESASTNQTSMYLCASSTRYEQFFGPGTRLTVL.